This T cell receptor (beta chain) was observed in a study of cytomegalovirus exposure and HLA in healthy donors. The wider study: In an early release, HLA-typed donors contributed 90 million or so unique TCR sequences. Whole-study results and caveats: Later analysis found that TCR beta chains associated with HLA were more clonally expanded than other, equally common chains.

To note about this clone: Its antigen remains unknown.

It was with 60 Vbeta and 13 Jbeta primers that the PCR ran. Generated by immunoSEQ multiplex PCR, the TCRdb table keeps only in-frame clones and is missing some. The sample carries more than 90,000 clones, around 81% recorded once. Donors were ostensibly healthy at sampling, although undocumented immune exposures were probable. The germline V gene encodes CDR1 SGHNT and CDR2 YYREEE (reference sequence). This CDR3 is built from 14 residues. The trim removed 2 bases at V and 2 bases at J, leaving 4 bases unmatched. This receptor was identified in a woman aged 70-85 years in good health and CMV-seropositive. The chain employs TRBV5-4 and TRBJ2-7; 7 bases align to TRBD1. Sequenced material: PBMCs. CDR3 in amino acids: CASSLPGGAYEQYF. The CDR3, as DNA: TGTGCCAGCAGCTTACCAGGGGGAGCCTACGAGCAGTACTTC.